The clone carrying this T cell receptor beta chain was recorded a few times. The antigen is undetermined. Germline CDR1 reads KGHSH; CDR2 reads LQKENI. CDR3 length equals 15 residues. V lost 3 bases to trimming and J lost 6 bases; unmatched junction nucleotides: 10. The data are from a study of beta chain features in type 1 diabetes. Findings of the study overall: The study found that naive, central memory and Treg TCRB repertoires appeared more similar in patients than in healthy donors. Patients with Type 1 diabetes showed moderately but significantly shorter TCRB CDR3s in all four CD4+ subsets. The analysis here could not establish whether HLA type shapes TCRB rearrangement.

Every bit of the isolated RNA underwent reverse transcription, so sequencing read expressed TCRB transcripts. Repertoires were generated with immunoSEQ multiplex PCR, while TCRdb's copy carries only in-frame clones and drops some. This table holds 680,000 or so clones, about an eighth found once. One heparinised draw, averaging around 120 mL, was taken per donor. The rearrangement uses TRBV18 and TRBJ1-2, with 7 bases fitting TRBD1. This clonotype was obtained from a man younger than 35 with type 1 diabetes. Sequenced material: naive CD4+ T cells from blood. DNA for the CDR3: TGTGCCAGCTCACCTCGTGGAGGGGGCGACCATGGCTACACCTTC. It translates to CASSPRGGGDHGYTF.